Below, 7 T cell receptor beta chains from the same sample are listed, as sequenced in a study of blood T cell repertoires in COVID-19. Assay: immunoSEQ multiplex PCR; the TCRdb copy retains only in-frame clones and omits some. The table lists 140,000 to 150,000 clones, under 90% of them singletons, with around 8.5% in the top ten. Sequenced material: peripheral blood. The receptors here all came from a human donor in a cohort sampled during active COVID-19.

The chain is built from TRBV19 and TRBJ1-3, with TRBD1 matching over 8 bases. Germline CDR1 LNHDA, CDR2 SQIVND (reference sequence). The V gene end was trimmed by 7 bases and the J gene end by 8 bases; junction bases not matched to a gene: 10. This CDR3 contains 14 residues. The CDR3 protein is CASTMDRATDTIYF. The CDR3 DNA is TGTGCCAGTACAATGGACAGGGCTACGGACACCATATATTTT.

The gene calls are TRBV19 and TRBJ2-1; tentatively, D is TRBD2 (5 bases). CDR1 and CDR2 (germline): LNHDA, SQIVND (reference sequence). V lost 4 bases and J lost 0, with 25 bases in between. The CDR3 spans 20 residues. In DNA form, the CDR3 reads TGTGCCAGTAGTACGCAGAGGACTGGCCCGAAGTATAGCTCCTACAATGAGCAGTTCTTC. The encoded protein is CASSTQRTGPKYSSYNEQFF.

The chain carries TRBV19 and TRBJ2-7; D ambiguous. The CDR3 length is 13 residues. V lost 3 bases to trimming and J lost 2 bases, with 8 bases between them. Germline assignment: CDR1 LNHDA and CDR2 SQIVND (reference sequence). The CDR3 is CASSMGRAYEQYF. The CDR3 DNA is TGTGCCAGTAGTATGGGCAGAGCCTACGAGCAGTACTTC.

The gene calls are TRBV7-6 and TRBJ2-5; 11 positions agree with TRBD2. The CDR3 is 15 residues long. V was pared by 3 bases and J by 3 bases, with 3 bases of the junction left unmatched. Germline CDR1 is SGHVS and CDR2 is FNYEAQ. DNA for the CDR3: TGTGCCAGCAGCTTTGTACTAGCGGGAGAAGAGACCCAGTACTTC. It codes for CASSFVLAGEETQYF.

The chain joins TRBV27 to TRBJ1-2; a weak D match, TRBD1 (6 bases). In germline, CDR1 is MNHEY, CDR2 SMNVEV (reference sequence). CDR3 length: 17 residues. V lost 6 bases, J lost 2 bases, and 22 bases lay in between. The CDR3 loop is CASRRLDIRQGNYGYTF. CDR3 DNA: TGTGCCAGCAGACGTTTGGACATCCGGCAGGGGAACTATGGCTACACCTTC.

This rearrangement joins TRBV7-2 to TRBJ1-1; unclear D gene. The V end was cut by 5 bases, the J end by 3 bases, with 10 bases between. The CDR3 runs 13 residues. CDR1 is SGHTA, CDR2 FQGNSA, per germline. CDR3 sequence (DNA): TGTGCCAGCAGCATCGACGGAGACACTGAAGCTTTCTTT. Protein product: CASSIDGDTEAFF.

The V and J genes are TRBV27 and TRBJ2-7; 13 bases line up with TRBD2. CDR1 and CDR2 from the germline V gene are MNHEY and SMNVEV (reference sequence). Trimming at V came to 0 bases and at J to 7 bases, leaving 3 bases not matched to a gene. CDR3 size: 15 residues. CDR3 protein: CASSLSGLAGEEQYF. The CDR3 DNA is TGTGCCAGCAGTTTATCCGGACTAGCGGGAGAAGAGCAGTACTTC.